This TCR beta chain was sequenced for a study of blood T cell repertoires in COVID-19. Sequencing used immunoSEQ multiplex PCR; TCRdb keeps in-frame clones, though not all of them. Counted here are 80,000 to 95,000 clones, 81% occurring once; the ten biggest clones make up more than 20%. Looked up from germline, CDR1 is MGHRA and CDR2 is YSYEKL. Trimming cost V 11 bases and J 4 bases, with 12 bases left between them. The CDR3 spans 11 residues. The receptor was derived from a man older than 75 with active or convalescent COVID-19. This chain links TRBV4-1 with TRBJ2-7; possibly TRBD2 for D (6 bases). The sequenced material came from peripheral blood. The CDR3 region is CAGGKGYEQYF. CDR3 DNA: TGCGCCGGGGGGAAAGGTTACGAGCAGTACTTC.